The clone carrying this T cell receptor (beta chain) showed up just a few times. As yet, its antigen is unknown. CDR1 SGHRS and CDR2 YFSETQ come from the germline V gene. Between the trimmed V and J ends, which lost 5 bases and 5 bases, there was a span of 13 bases. The length of the CDR3 is 14 residues. Sample-barcoded 5' priming and a J-beta primer mix drove a second PCR of roughly 7 to 11 cycles. Each CDR3 protein gets one entry after TCRdb re-called the 5' RACE reads with MiXCR. The sample holds over 500,000 distinct CDR3 sequences, more than 45% seen once. This sample was included in a study of blood T cells in healthy people across ages. Study-wide results and limits: Per million T cells, TCR beta diversity dropped about linearly as age rose.

The TCR originated in a woman aged 80 or over in good health. The specimen was blood. This chain uses TRBV5-1 with TRBJ2-2, with D unclear. The DNA for the CDR3 is TGCGCCAGCAGACAGAGCCATGCGACCGGGGAGCTGTTTTTT. Translated, it gives CASRQSHATGELFF.